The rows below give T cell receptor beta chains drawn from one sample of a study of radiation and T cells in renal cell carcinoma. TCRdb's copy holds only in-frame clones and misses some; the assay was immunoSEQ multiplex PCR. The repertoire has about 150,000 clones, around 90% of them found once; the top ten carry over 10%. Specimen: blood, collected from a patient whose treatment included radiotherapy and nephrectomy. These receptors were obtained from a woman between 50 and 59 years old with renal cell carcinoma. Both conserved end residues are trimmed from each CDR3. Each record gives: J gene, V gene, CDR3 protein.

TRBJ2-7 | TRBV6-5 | ATEDRSAEQY
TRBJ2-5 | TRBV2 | ASKRGQETQY
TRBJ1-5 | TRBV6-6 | ASSREVIQPQH
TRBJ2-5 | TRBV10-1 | ASSESWSETQY
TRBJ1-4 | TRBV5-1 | ASSLDVGAEEKLF
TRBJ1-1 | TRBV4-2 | ASSQQGRTEAF
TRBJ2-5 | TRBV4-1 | ASSQGLSSQETQY
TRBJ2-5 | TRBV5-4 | ASSLNTGPYQETQY
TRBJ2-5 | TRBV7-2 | ASSSPGRETQY
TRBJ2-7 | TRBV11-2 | ASSVLRDNEQY
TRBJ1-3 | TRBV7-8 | ASSPTRGPGNTIY
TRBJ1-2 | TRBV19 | ASSLRGRQYGYT
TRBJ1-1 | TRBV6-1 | ASRLSSLEAF
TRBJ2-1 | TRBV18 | ASSKQTPRGNNEQF
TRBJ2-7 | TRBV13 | ASSLSRRLAYEQY
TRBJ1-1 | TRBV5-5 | ASSLERGTEAF
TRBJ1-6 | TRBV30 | AWSGQENSPLH
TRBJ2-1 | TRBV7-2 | ASSPGLAGGSGEQF
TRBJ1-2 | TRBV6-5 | ASSYSGAANYGYT
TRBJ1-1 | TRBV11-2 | ASSFWVLNTEAF
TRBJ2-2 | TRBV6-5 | ASSYSTGPGELF
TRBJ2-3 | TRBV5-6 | ASSLGGTDTQY
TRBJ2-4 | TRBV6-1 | ASSDVAKNIQY
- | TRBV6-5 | ASSPGTGTEQY
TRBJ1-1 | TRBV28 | ASSRQVFSAF
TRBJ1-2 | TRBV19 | ASSSPGSGYT
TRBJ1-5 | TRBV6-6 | ASSSLSKNNQPQH
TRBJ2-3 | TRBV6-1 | ASGSALTDTQY
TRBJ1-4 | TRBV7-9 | ASSLAHQGEEKLF
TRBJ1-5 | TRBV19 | ASSILQVNQPQH
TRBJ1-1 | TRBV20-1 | SADIGAF
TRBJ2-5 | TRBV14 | ASSHPPETQY
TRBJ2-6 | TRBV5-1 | ASSLVGGGSSGANVLT
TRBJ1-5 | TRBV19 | ASSIALGGNQPQH
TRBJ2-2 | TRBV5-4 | ASTQATGELF
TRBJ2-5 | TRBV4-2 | ASSQEKGGTQY
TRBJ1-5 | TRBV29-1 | SVTDRGGNQPQH
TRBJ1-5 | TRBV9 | ASSGGSFNQPQH
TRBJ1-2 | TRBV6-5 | ASSLQGASYT